The 25 T cell receptor beta chains in this list originate from one sample, sequenced in a study of OX40 agonist ivuxolimab in advanced cancers. Libraries were prepared by immunoSEQ multiplex PCR; TCRdb keeps only in-frame clonotypes and omits some of them. The sample consists of tens of thousands of clones, about 89% of them appearing once. Sequenced material: CD4+ or CD8+ T cells sorted from blood, taken in a trial of the OX40 agonist ivuxolimab. The receptors were gathered from an adult with an advanced solid tumor such as melanoma, head and neck, liver or kidney cancer.

The genes are TRBV7-8 and TRBJ1-4; D is unclear. CDR3 size: 11 residues. In germline, CDR1 is SGHVS, CDR2 FQNEAQ. V was cut by 3 bases and J by 11 bases, with 7 bases left in between. CDR3: CASSFRGKLFF. Written as DNA, the CDR3 is TGTGCCAGCAGCTTTAGAGGGAAACTGTTTTTT.

This sequence joins TRBV28 and TRBJ2-3, with unresolved D. Germline V gives CDR1 MDHEN, CDR2 SYDVKM. V was cut by 7 bases and J by 4 bases, with 18 bases left in between. The CDR3 is made up of 15 amino acids. CDR3 sequence (DNA): TGTGCCAGCACCTCCCCCGGCCAACCACCAGATACGCAGTATTTT. Translation gives CASTSPGQPPDTQYF.

Details on this clone: Distinct nucleotide sequences in the sample also encode this CDR3. The rearrangement joins TRBV5-1 to TRBJ2-5; no reliable D call. Deletions cut 0 bases from V and 4 bases from J, with 7 bases between. This CDR3 contains 13 residues. Germline V gene data show CDR1 as SGHRS and CDR2 as YFSETQ. The DNA of the CDR3 is TGCGCCAGCAGCTTGGGCGGATCAGAGACCCAGTACTTC. Translation gives CASSLGGSETQYF.

This chain links TRBV18 with TRBJ2-7, with TRBD1 matching 7 bases. With 3 bases clipped from V and 2 bases from J, the junction kept 4 bases outside the gene matches. The CDR3 length is 14 residues. In germline, CDR1 is KGHSH, CDR2 LQKENI. The CDR3 loop reads CASSPRTGTYEQYF. CDR3 sequence (DNA): TGTGCCAGCTCACCTAGGACAGGAACCTACGAGCAGTACTTC.

The chain uses TRBV5-1 and TRBJ2-7; D is perhaps TRBD1 (6 bases). With 5 bases removed from V and 4 bases from J, the gap between germline ends came to 19 bases. The germline V gene encodes CDR1 SGHRS and CDR2 YFSETQ. The CDR3 is 15 residues long. CDR3 sequence: CASRVGAPVMYEQYF. In nucleotides, the CDR3 is TGCGCCAGCAGGGTGGGGGCGCCGGTTATGTACGAGCAGTACTTC.

The V gene is TRBV19, the J gene TRBJ2-3; D could derive from TRBD1 or TRBD2 (5 bases each). Trimming removed 3 bases from V and 2 bases from J, with 18 bases in between. CDR1 and CDR2 from the germline V gene are LNHDA and SQIVND (reference sequence). The CDR3 sequence is 17 residues long. The CDR3 protein is CASSIGATGLLTDTQYF. CDR3 sequence (DNA): TGTGCCAGTAGTATCGGGGCGACGGGCCTCCTCACAGATACGCAGTATTTT. Full variable domain (rest looked up from reference TRBV19 and TRBJ2-3): DGGITQSPKYLFRKEGQNVTLSCEQNLNHDAMYWYRQDPGQGLRLIYYSQIVNDFQKGDIAEGYSVSREKKESFPLTVTSAQKNPTAFYLCASSIGATGLLTDTQYFGPGTRLTVL.

The chain combines TRBV19 with TRBJ1-6; no firm D call. V dropped 2 bases and J dropped 10 bases, with 15 bases sitting between them. The CDR3 loop spans 15 amino acids. Germline V lookup: CDR1 LNHDA, CDR2 SQIVND (reference sequence). The CDR3 nucleotides are TGTGCCAGTAGTATACTTGGGCCTCAAGGGTCACCCCTCCACTTT. Amino acid sequence: CASSILGPQGSPLHF.

The rearrangement uses TRBV5-1 and TRBJ2-2; TRBD1 agrees at 8 bases. CDR1 is SGHRS and CDR2 is YFSETQ in the germline V gene. This CDR3 comprises 15 residues. J was trimmed by 7 bases and V by 1 base; bases with no gene match: 6. The CDR3 sequence: CASSLSGQGNGELFF. CDR3 sequence (DNA): TGCGCCAGCAGCTTGTCTGGACAGGGAAACGGGGAGCTGTTTTTT.

This rearrangement joins TRBV15 to TRBJ1-5; tentative D call: TRBD1 (5 bases). The CDR3 is made up of 15 amino acids. Trimming took off 3 bases at V and 2 bases at J, with 11 bases between the two ends. The germline CDR1 and CDR2 sequences are LNHNV and YYDKDF (reference sequence). The CDR3 nucleotides read TGTGCCACCAGCAGGGGGGTCGGTGGCAATCAGCCCCAGCATTTT. Translated, it gives CATSRGVGGNQPQHF. Variable domain in full (rest from reference TRBV15 and TRBJ1-5): DAMVIQNPRYQVTQFGKPVTLSCSQTLNHNVMYWYQQKSSQAPKLLFHYYDKDFNNEADTPDNFQSRRPNTSFCFLDIRSPGLGDTAMYLCATSRGVGGNQPQHFGDGTRLSIL.

The chain joins TRBV27 to TRBJ2-2, with D perhaps given as TRBD1 or TRBD2 (5 bases each). The CDR3 runs to 17 residues. Trimming pared 10 bases from V and 0 bases from J, leaving 21 bases between. From germline, CDR1 is MNHEY and CDR2 SMNVEV (reference sequence). The CDR3 reads CATAKGIQGANTGELFF. The CDR3 DNA reads TGTGCCACCGCGAAAGGGATTCAGGGAGCGAACACCGGGGAGCTGTTTTTT.

The chain employs TRBV9 and TRBJ2-2, with 13 nucleotides matching TRBD2. The CDR3 runs 18 residues. V lost 4 bases and J lost 0; bases outside the gene matches: 6. CDR1 and CDR2 from the germline V gene are SGDLS and YYNGEE. CDR3 nucleotides: TGTGCCAGCAGCATAACTAGCGGGGGGGCTGCGAACACCGGGGAGCTGTTTTTT. Amino acid sequence: CASSITSGGAANTGELFF.

A single count supports this clone. The chain couples TRBV20-1 to TRBJ2-1, with D hard to call. This CDR3 contains 10 residues. CDR1 is DFQATT and CDR2 is SNEGSKA in the germline V gene (reference sequence). The CDR3 DNA reads as TGCGGCGGAGCCCTTAATGAGCAGTTCTTC. It encodes CGGALNEQFF.

The chain couples TRBV6-5 to TRBJ2-7; perhaps D is TRBD1 or TRBD2 (5 bases each). CDR1 and CDR2 (germline): MNHEY, SVGAGI. CDR3 length equals 13 residues. V dropped 5 bases and J dropped 3 bases, with 11 bases sitting between them. This chain's CDR3 is CASSPLGVYEQYF. The CDR3 region has the DNA TGTGCCAGCAGTCCTTTGGGGGTCTACGAGCAGTACTTC.

In its sample, this clone was seen a few times. Distinct nucleotide sequences in the sample also encode this CDR3. J is TRBJ2-7 and V is TRBV30; no firm D call. Trimming took 4 bases from V and 1 from J, leaving 8 bases between them. The CDR3 has 12 residues. CDR1 GTSNPN and CDR2 SVGIG come from the germline V gene (reference sequence). In DNA, the CDR3 is TGTGCCTGGAAGGGAACGTCCTACGAGCAGTACTTC. It encodes CAWKGTSYEQYF.

The gene calls are TRBV5-1 and TRBJ2-1; 12 nucleotides align to TRBD2. With V trimmed by 5 bases and J by 0 bases, 6 bases remained unmatched. This CDR3 is built from 17 residues. Germline assignment: CDR1 SGHRS and CDR2 YFSETQ. The CDR3 loop reads CASSELLAGGSYNEQFF. The CDR3, as DNA: TGCGCCAGCAGTGAACTACTAGCGGGAGGCTCCTACAATGAGCAGTTCTTC.

This rearrangement joins TRBV28 to TRBJ2-7, with D possibly TRBD1 on 6 matching bases. The germline gives CDR1 MDHEN, CDR2 SYDVKM. Trimming removed 5 bases from V and 4 bases from J, with 12 bases in between. This CDR3 contains 13 residues. CDR3 residues: CASSPRTGYEQYF. The CDR3 DNA is TGTGCCAGCAGTCCTCGAACAGGGTACGAGCAGTACTTC.

V is TRBV28 and J is TRBJ2-1; 12 nucleotides match TRBD1. The germline V gene has CDR1 MDHEN and CDR2 SYDVKM. The CDR3 runs to 15 residues. V dropped 6 bases and J dropped 7; count of bases not matched to a gene: 7. The CDR3 loop reads CASSLPGQGANEQFF. The CDR3 DNA reads as TGTGCCAGCAGCCTTCCGGGACAGGGGGCGAATGAGCAGTTCTTC.

The chain combines TRBV29-1 with TRBJ1-1; 7 bases match TRBD1. This CDR3 has 11 residues. V shed 5 bases and J 8 bases; nucleotides not matched to a gene: 5. Germline loops: CDR1 SQVTM, CDR2 ANQGSEA. This CDR3 is CSVRGPGEAFF. DNA for the CDR3: TGCAGCGTTAGGGGGCCAGGGGAAGCTTTCTTT.

CDR3 in DNA: TGTGCCAGCGGGGAACAGGGGACTGTCCCCGGGGAGCTGTTTTTT. It yields the protein CASGEQGTVPGELFF. The chain is built from TRBV7-3 and TRBJ2-2; a weak D match, TRBD1 (7 bases). This CDR3 spans 15 amino acids. Trimming removed 8 bases at V and 6 bases at J, with 19 bases between. The V gene's germline CDR1 is SGHTA and CDR2 FQGTGA. Complete variable domain (other parts from reference TRBV7-3 and TRBJ2-2): GAGVSQTPSNKVTEKGKYVELRCDPISGHTALYWYRQSLGQGPEFLIYFQGTGAADDSGLPNDRFFAVRPEGSVSTLKIQRTERGDSAVYLCASGEQGTVPGELFFGEGSRLTVL.

The chain is built from TRBV19 and TRBJ2-1, with D possibly being TRBD2 (5 bases). The CDR3 spans 17 residues. Germline assignment: CDR1 LNHDA and CDR2 SQIVND (reference sequence). V was trimmed by 3 bases and J by 1 base, leaving 16 bases between them. CDR3 sequence: CASSIFASEVSYNEQFF. Written as DNA, the CDR3 is TGTGCCAGTAGTATCTTTGCTTCGGAGGTTTCCTACAATGAGCAGTTCTTC.

In regard to this clone: Other DNA variants within this sample encode the same CDR3. The V and J genes are TRBV7-2 and TRBJ1-1; no firm D call. Germline loops: CDR1 SGHTA, CDR2 FQGNSA. CDR3 size: 10 residues. V gave up 3 bases and J gave up 6 bases, with 2 bases separating them. Here the CDR3 reads CASSLAEAFF. CDR3 sequence (DNA): TGTGCCAGCAGCTTGGCTGAAGCTTTCTTT.

This chain joins TRBV29-1 and TRBJ2-7, with D maybe TRBD1 (5 bases). This CDR3 comprises 10 residues. Germline V CDR1 and CDR2: SQVTM, ANQGSEA. The ends were cut back, 7 bases at V and 2 bases at J, with 6 bases in the middle. The CDR3 is CSGGTYEQYF. CDR3 sequence (DNA): TGCAGCGGGGGCACCTACGAGCAGTACTTC.

This rearrangement joins TRBV7-2 to TRBJ1-1; TRBD1 agrees at 7 bases. This CDR3 comprises 13 residues. V dropped 5 bases and J dropped 6; count of bases not matched to a gene: 6. Germline V gives CDR1 SGHTA, CDR2 FQGNSA. The CDR3 region has the DNA TGTGCCAGCAGCCGCGACAGGGACGCTGAAGCTTTCTTT. Its translation is CASSRDRDAEAFF.

This clone has only a few counts. V is TRBV6-5 and J is TRBJ1-2; weak D call: TRBD1 (5 bases). With 0 bases removed from V and 6 bases from J, the gap between germline ends came to 14 bases. CDR3 length: 15 amino acids. Germline V gives CDR1 MNHEY, CDR2 SVGAGI. In nucleotides, the CDR3 is TGTGCCAGCAGTTACTCTTTGAGGGGCGGGAATGGCTACACCTTC. Translated: CASSYSLRGGNGYTF.

In DNA form, the CDR3 reads TGTGCCAGCAGCGTCGGCCCAGCGGGGTATGAGCAGTTCTTC. This translates into CASSVGPAGYEQFF. The chain joins TRBV7-2 to TRBJ2-1, with 7 bases aligning to TRBD2. Germline trimming cut 5 bases from V and 8 bases from J; bases unmatched to any gene: 9. Germline values: CDR1 SGHTA, CDR2 FQGNSA. This CDR3 is 14 amino acids long.